This T cell receptor beta chain was found in a study of vaccination and CD4 T cells after COVID-19. Sequenced with the Oncomine TCR Beta short-read assay was DNA taken from cultured CD4+ T cells. A single record per CDR3 protein comes from TCRdb applying MiXCR to the PCR reads. The profile shows fewer than 20,000 distinct CDR3 sequences, 54% of them singletons. The ends lost 3 bases at V and 5 bases at J; junction bases unmatched: 8. Germline V CDR1 and CDR2: WNHNN, SYGVQD (reference sequence). The CDR3 contains 16 residues. To note about this clonotype: No antigen is known for it.

The treatment was: roughly 10-day PBMC culture with coronavirus spike peptide pools or control peptides (ViraFEST assay). After 10 days of culture, CD4+ T cells were negatively selected. Source: cultured CD4+ T cells from blood, taken after SARS-CoV-2 vaccination. The receptor was derived from a human donor with COVID-19. The chain links TRBV10-1 to TRBJ1-1; TRBD1 matches at 11 bases. The CDR3 sequence: CASSDPSGTGGTEAFF. CDR3 sequence (DNA): TGCGCCAGCAGTGACCCTTCCGGGACAGGGGGGACTGAAGCTTTCTTT.